This T cell receptor (beta chain) was captured in a study of cytomegalovirus exposure and HLA in healthy donors (dated by TCRdb to 2016 to 2017). Study-wide context: According to a later analysis, one platform produced both the 120 validation repertoires and the 666 repertoires of the first cohort. The study aimed to test whether cataloging public T cell receptors could reveal signatures of past pathogen exposure. The study combined high-throughput TCR immunosequencing, statistical association of individual TCRs with disease status, and machine learning to predict cytomegalovirus infection status. A separate validation cohort of some 130 different subjects was used in addition to the roughly 670-subject first cohort. General conclusions and limits of the study: The classifier was reported to diagnose cytomegalovirus status with high specificity and sensitivity in both the original cohort and the validation cohort. In the study, approximately 150 TCR beta chains were listed as associated with cytomegalovirus. Of the cluster scores, 85% to 95% were above 0 in a later analysis, which found that TCRs clustered in the first cohort also tended to co-occur in the 95 to 150 validation repertoires. Across donors, most TCR sequences were observed very rarely, whereas some public TCRs were present in many individuals. Three of the identified cytomegalovirus-associated TCR beta chains were confirmed in vitro to be specific for cytomegalovirus antigens. A later analysis lacked HLA typing for the validation cohort, so it scored co-occurrence in that cohort across all 110 or so repertoires. It was suggested by the authors that the approach could potentially be generalized to other disease states and immunological phenotypes.

Relative to germline, V is 6 bases shorter and J is 4 bases shorter, with 15 bases between their ends. The CDR3 numbers 14 residues from cysteine through phenylalanine. The retained sequence is limited to the CDR3, 42 bases, with the frame set at the first base. According to the germline V gene, CDR1 reads MNHEY and CDR2 reads SVGAGI. Donors formed part of the validation cohort, which comprised about 120 subjects and was distinct from the first cohort of under 850 subjects. Comment on this clone: No cognate antigen has been identified for it. No base-level quality is on record; no much larger clone is a single base apart.

Preparation of the library involved the immunoSEQ multiplex PCR assay. The paper's data handling went like this. To diagnose cytomegalovirus status from the catalog of TCR beta chain sequences, a statistical classification framework was built. The immuneACCESS repertoire file appears here via TCRdb, limited to in-frame rearrangements. These files lack a portion of the clones; in checked studies, under half of the deficit traces to unresolved V genes, and the cause of the others is not known. Clonal size and the V and J genes are those of that table, whereas D and trimming came from the DNA. Within this sample are about 360,000 clones, with approximately 90% of them counted one time only. 0.83% of the sample goes to the ten largest clones.

The sample was PBMCs. The source is a woman younger than 30 in good health and CMV-seronegative. The sequence joins TRBV6-5 to TRBJ1-2, with no reliable assignment of the D segment. The DNA sequence is as follows: TGTGCCAGCAGCTCGCGGGGATTCGGCTATGGCTACACCTTC. This translates into CASSSRGFGYGYTF.